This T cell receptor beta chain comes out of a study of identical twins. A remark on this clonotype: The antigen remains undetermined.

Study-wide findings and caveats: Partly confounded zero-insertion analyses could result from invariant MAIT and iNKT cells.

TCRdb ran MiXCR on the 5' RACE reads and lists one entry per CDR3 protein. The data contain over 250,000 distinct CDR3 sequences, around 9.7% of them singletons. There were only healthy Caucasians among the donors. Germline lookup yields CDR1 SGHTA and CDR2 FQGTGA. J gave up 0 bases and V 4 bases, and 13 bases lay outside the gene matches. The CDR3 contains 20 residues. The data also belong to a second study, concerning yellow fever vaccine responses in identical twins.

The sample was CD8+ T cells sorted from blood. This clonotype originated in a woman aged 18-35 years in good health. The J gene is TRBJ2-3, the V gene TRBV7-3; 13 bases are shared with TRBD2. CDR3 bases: TGTGCCAGCAGCTCCGTCCCACTAGCGGGGGGGCCGGAAAGCACAGATACGCAGTATTTT. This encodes CASSSVPLAGGPESTDTQYF. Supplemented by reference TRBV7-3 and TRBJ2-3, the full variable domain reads GAGVSQTPSNKVTEKGKYVELRCDPISGHTALYWYRQSLGQGPEFLIYFQGTGAADDSGLPNDRFFAVRPEGSVSTLKIQRTERGDSAVYLCASSSVPLAGGPESTDTQYFGPGTRLTVL.